This T cell receptor (beta chain) was sequenced in a study of control samples from healthy donors and cancer patients. V was trimmed by 0 bases and J by 0 bases, leaving 12 bases between them. Germline V CDR1 and CDR2: SGHRS, YFSETQ. This CDR3 region has 17 residues. TCRdb's copy holds only in-frame clones and misses some; the assay was immunoSEQ multiplex PCR. Here the sample spans approximately 100,000 clones, about nine tenths being singletons. The sequence was collected from a human donor in good health. The donor label of this sample is uncertain. This chain joins TRBV5-1 and TRBJ1-4, with D possibly being TRBD1 (5 bases). The sequenced sample consisted of blood. The CDR3 region has the DNA TGCGCCAGCAGCTTGGCCGAATTGGGGGCAACTAATGAAAAACTGTTTTTT. This sequence encodes CASSLAELGATNEKLFF.